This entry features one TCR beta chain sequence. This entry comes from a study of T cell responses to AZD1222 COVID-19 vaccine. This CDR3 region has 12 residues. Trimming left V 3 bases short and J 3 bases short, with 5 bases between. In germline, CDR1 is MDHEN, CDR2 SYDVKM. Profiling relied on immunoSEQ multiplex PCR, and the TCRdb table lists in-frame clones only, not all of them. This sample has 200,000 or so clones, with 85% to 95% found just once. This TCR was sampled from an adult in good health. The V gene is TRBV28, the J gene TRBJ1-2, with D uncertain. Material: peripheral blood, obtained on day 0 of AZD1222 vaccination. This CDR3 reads CASSLRDYGYTF. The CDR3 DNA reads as TGTGCCAGCAGTTTGCGGGACTATGGCTACACCTTC.